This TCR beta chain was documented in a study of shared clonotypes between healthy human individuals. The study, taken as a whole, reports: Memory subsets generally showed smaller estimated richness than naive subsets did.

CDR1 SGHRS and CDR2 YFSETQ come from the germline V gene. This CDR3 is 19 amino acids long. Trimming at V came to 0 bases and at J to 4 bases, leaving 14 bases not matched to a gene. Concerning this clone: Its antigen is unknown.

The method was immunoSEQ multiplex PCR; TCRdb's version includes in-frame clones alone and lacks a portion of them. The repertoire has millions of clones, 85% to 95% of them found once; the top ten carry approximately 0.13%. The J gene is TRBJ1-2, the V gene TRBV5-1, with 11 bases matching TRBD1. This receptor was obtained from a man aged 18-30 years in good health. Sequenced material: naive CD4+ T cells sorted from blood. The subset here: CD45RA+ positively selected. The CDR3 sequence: CASSLVPGGTGGLSYGYTF. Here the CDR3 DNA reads TGCGCCAGCAGCTTGGTCCCCGGTGGGACAGGGGGTCTTTCCTATGGCTACACCTTC.